This TCR beta chain was found in a study of cytomegalovirus exposure and HLA in healthy donors. General observations from the study: Using the classifier, cytomegalovirus status was reportedly diagnosed with high specificity and sensitivity. Trimming of TCR beta V- and J-genes showed a link, identified in a later analysis, to a missense DCLRE1C variant. Indistinguishable V segments such as TRBV6-2 and TRBV6-3 were excluded. Most likely, a cluster of highly shared sequence variants arose as a sequencing artifact.

The CDR3 contains 11 residues. With regard to this clone: Antigen unknown.

The PCR employed 60 Vbeta primers together with 13 Jbeta primers. The method was immunoSEQ multiplex PCR; TCRdb's version includes in-frame clones alone and lacks a portion of them. The table includes fewer than 85,000 clones, under 80% detected once. The clonotype was recovered from a man in his 60s in good health and CMV-seropositive. The chain joins TRBV21-1 to TRBJ1-4. TRBV21-1 is assigned pseudogene status. The sample was PBMCs. The CDR3 loop is CPPPVGEKLFF. The CDR3 DNA reads TGCCCGCCCCCGGTCGGGGAAAAACTGTTTTTT.